The entry below gives a single T cell receptor beta chain sequence along with its context. The data originate from a study of blood T cell repertoires in COVID-19. Study in general: The origin of the acute and convalescent COVID-19 samples was the United States, Italy and Spain.

Trimming removed 4 bases at V and 7 bases at J, with 14 bases between. Germline V gene sequence: CDR1 LNHDA, CDR2 SQIVND (reference sequence). The CDR3 extends over 14 amino acids. Repertoires were generated with immunoSEQ multiplex PCR, while TCRdb's copy carries only in-frame clones and drops some. The sample records some 130,000 clones, roughly 90% being singletons. Sample: peripheral blood. This chain joins TRBV19 and TRBJ1-3, with D perhaps TRBD1 (6 bases). The sequence derives from a man between 65 and 85 years old with active COVID-19. The CDR3 spells CASSTARGGNTIYF. The CDR3 region has the DNA TGTGCCAGTAGTACGGCCAGGGGAGGGAACACCATATATTTT. The entire variable domain, with the rest obtained from reference TRBV19 and TRBJ1-3, is as follows: DGGITQSPKYLFRKEGQNVTLSCEQNLNHDAMYWYRQDPGQGLRLIYYSQIVNDFQKGDIAEGYSVSREKKESFPLTVTSAQKNPTAFYLCASSTARGGNTIYFGEGSWLTVV.